Following are 8 T cell receptor beta chains from one sample sequenced in a study of shared clonotypes between healthy human individuals. Only in-frame clones appear in the TCRdb table, and some are missing; sequencing was by immunoSEQ multiplex PCR. Seen here are 1.4 million or so clones, approximately 98.5% observed once, and the top ten hold around 0.38%. The sample taken for sequencing was naive CD4+ T cells sorted from blood. This sample's subset: CD45RA+ positively selected. The receptors shown here come from a man in his thirties or forties in good health.

The chain employs TRBV5-4 and TRBJ1-2, with a weak D call TRBD1 (6 bases). The CDR3 length is 15 residues. Germline CDR1 is SGHNT and CDR2 is YYREEE (reference sequence). Trimming took off 0 bases at V and 12 bases at J, with 21 bases between the two ends. CDR3 sequence reads: CASSLVGARAGRNTF. In DNA, the CDR3 is TGTGCCAGCAGCTTGGTGGGGGCTCGAGCAGGGAGGAACACCTTC.

This clone has only one observation. V usage is TRBV6-1 and J usage is TRBJ2-2; D possibly uses TRBD1 or TRBD2 (5 bases each). V lost 3 bases, J lost 4 bases, and 15 bases lay in between. CDR3 length: 16 residues. CDR1 is MNHNS, CDR2 SASEGT, per germline. The CDR3, as DNA: TGTGCCAGCAGTGAGACCCGGGACGGATCCACCGGGGAGCTGTTTTTT. It encodes CASSETRDGSTGELFF.

The chain has TRBV4-2 and TRBJ2-3, with a possible D match to TRBD1 (6 bases). Germline assignment: CDR1 LGHNA and CDR2 YNFKEQ. Trimming took off 5 bases at V and 0 bases at J, with 12 bases between the two ends. CDR3 size: 15 residues. The CDR3 coding sequence is TGTGCCAGCAGCTTAGCGCAGGGGAGCACAGATACGCAGTATTTT. It translates to CASSLAQGSTDTQYF.

This chain connects TRBV29-1 to TRBJ2-1; possibly TRBD1 for D (6 bases). Looked up from germline, CDR1 is SQVTM and CDR2 is ANQGSEA. The CDR3 runs to 12 residues. V was shortened by 7 bases and J by 8 bases, with 15 bases between the two germline ends. CDR3: CSGFTGLYEQFF. The CDR3 region has the DNA TGCAGCGGATTTACAGGGCTCTATGAGCAGTTCTTC.

This CDR3 reads CASSLSFWGEQETQYF. The DNA for the CDR3 is TGTGCCAGCAGCTTATCCTTCTGGGGAGAACAAGAGACCCAGTACTTC. The chain uses TRBV7-9 and TRBJ2-5; maybe TRBD2 (5 bases). In germline, CDR1 is SEHNR, CDR2 FQNEAQ (reference sequence). Trimming stripped 2 bases from V and 2 bases from J, with 15 bases between. The CDR3 is made up of 16 amino acids.

This chain links TRBV4-1 with TRBJ2-7; D may be TRBD1 (6 bases). There are 16 residues in the CDR3. Deletions cut 1 base from V and 1 base from J, with 14 bases between. Germline V gene lookup returns CDR1 MGHRA and CDR2 YSYEKL. The CDR3 DNA is TGCGCCAGCAGCCAAGTTTTGGGGGCTGGATCCTACGAGCAGTACTTC. Translating gives CASSQVLGAGSYEQYF.

As concerns this clone: This sample also contains other DNA sequences that code for the same CDR3. The chain links TRBV11-2 to TRBJ1-1; D perhaps matches TRBD1 (5 bases). The germline gives CDR1 SGHAT, CDR2 FQNNGV. V lost 0 bases and J 1 base, leaving 9 bases between the germline ends. The CDR3 runs 15 residues. CDR3: CASSLDRGGNTEAFF. The CDR3 bases are TGTGCCAGCAGCTTAGATAGGGGAGGGAACACTGAAGCTTTCTTT.

J is TRBJ2-7 and V is TRBV29-1; the match to TRBD1 covers 7 bases. From germline, CDR1 is SQVTM and CDR2 ANQGSEA. The V gene end was trimmed by 3 bases and the J gene end by 0 bases; junction bases not matched to a gene: 2. The CDR3 covers 13 residues. Here the CDR3 DNA reads TGCAGCGTTGAGGGACAGCACTCCTACGAGCAGTACTTC. Its translation: CSVEGQHSYEQYF.